The 2 T cell receptor beta chains reported below all come from one sample, sequenced in a study of blood T cell repertoires in COVID-19. TCRdb's copy holds only in-frame clones and misses some; the assay was immunoSEQ multiplex PCR. The table has over 250,000 clones, 83% seen once. The sample was peripheral blood. Source of these receptors: a woman in her 50s who had recovered from COVID-19.

The V call is TRBV3-1 (or the pseudogene TRBV3-2), the J call TRBJ2-3; 7 nucleotides align to TRBD1. This CDR3 spans 16 amino acids. Germline V gene data show CDR1 as LGHDT and CDR2 as YNNKEL (reference sequence). The J segment lost 3 bases and the V segment lost 5 bases, leaving 11 bases of the junction unmatched. The chain's CDR3 is CASSSREPRGTDTQYF. Here the CDR3 DNA reads TGTGCCAGCAGCTCAAGGGAGCCCAGGGGGACAGATACGCAGTATTTT.

This chain links TRBV27 with TRBJ2-5, with unresolved D. Looked up from germline, CDR1 is MNHEY and CDR2 is SMNVEV (reference sequence). Trimming pared 4 bases from V and 2 bases from J, leaving 11 bases between. This CDR3 is 14 amino acids long. The CDR3 nucleotides read TGTGCCAGCAGTTGGCTGCCGCAGCAAGAGACCCAGTACTTC. The encoded protein is CASSWLPQQETQYF.